The following is a TCR beta chain sequence with its context. Original processing methods: Amplification with reference gene primers provided the estimates of nucleated cell counts. Sequenced by immunoSEQ multiplex PCR; TCRdb stores in-frame clones only, minus some. That table gives V, J and clone size, and the DNA gave D and trimming. The table records around 140,000 clones, nearly 90% of them present only once. These data are taken from a study of blood T cell repertoires in COVID-19. Study at large: PBMCs, B-cell-depleted T cells, or T cells provided the cDNA or gDNA that made up the material.

Germline V gene sequence: CDR1 SGHRS, CDR2 YFSETQ. V lost 3 bases and J lost 1; bases outside the gene matches: 13. CDR3 size: 19 residues. The sample comprised peripheral blood. The V call is TRBV5-1, the J call TRBJ2-1, with 10 bases fitting TRBD2. The receptor was isolated from a man aged 70 or older with acute or convalescent COVID-19. Here the CDR3 DNA reads TGCGCCAGCAGCTACGTCGGACTAGCGGCCTTTGGATCCTACAATGAGCAGTTCTTC. Translated: CASSYVGLAAFGSYNEQFF.